The 14 T cell receptor beta chains listed next were all sequenced from one sample in a study of cytomegalovirus exposure and HLA in healthy donors. TCRdb's copy holds only in-frame clones and misses some; the assay was immunoSEQ multiplex PCR. The repertoire consists of more than 250,000 clones, with 80% to 90% occurring once and the leading ten covering around 0.84%. Sequences were obtained from PBMCs. These receptor sequences come from a woman under 30 in good health and CMV-seronegative.

This chain connects TRBV7-9 to TRBJ1-2; 10 positions agree with TRBD1. With V trimmed by 5 bases and J by 4 bases, 7 bases remained unmatched. Germline loops: CDR1 SEHNR, CDR2 FQNEAQ (reference sequence). CDR3 length: 15 residues. The CDR3 bases are TGTGCCAGCAGCCCTACCGGGACAGGGGTCTATGGCTACACCTTC. This codes for CASSPTGTGVYGYTF.

V usage is TRBV7-2 and J usage is TRBJ2-7; D is ambiguous. The ends were cut back, 5 bases at V and 7 bases at J, with 21 bases in the middle. From germline, CDR1 is SGHTA and CDR2 FQGNSA. This CDR3 has 15 residues. The CDR3 loop reads CASSAGALANGEQYF. The CDR3 DNA reads TGTGCCAGCAGCGCCGGAGCGCTGGCCAACGGGGAGCAGTACTTC.

This chain uses TRBV11-2 with TRBJ2-1; 10 nucleotides agree with TRBD2. The ends lost 1 base at V and 2 bases at J; junction bases unmatched: 8. CDR1 and CDR2 from the germline V gene are SGHAT and FQNNGV. CDR3 size: 18 residues. The CDR3 loop reads CASSLVDLLAGAYNEQFF. For the CDR3, the DNA is TGTGCCAGCAGCTTAGTCGACCTCCTAGCGGGAGCCTACAATGAGCAGTTCTTC.

The gene calls are TRBV21-1 and TRBJ2-5; TRBD1, the table's D call, lacks a check against the DNA. TRBV21-1 is assigned pseudogene status. This CDR3 is built from 16 residues. The CDR3 loop is CASSMGGTGGSGTQYF. CDR3 nucleotides: TGTGCCAGCAGCATGGGGGGGACAGGGGGTTCCGGGACCCAGTACTTC.

The J gene is TRBJ2-7, the V gene TRBV4-2; 8 bases align to TRBD1. Trimming cost V 4 bases and J 0 bases; bases outside gene matches: 5. This CDR3 spans 15 amino acids. Germline V gene data show CDR1 as LGHNA and CDR2 as YNFKEQ. For the CDR3, the DNA is TGTGCCAGCAGCCGGCAGGGGGCGGCCTCCTACGAGCAGTACTTC. Translation: CASSRQGAASYEQYF.

This rearrangement joins TRBV4-3 to TRBJ1-2, with D unclear. With 0 bases removed from V and 7 bases from J, the gap between germline ends came to 24 bases. Germline V gene lookup returns CDR1 LGHNA and CDR2 YSLEER. The CDR3 sequence is 18 residues long. This CDR3 reads CASSQDLSVSPGKGGYTF. The CDR3 coding sequence is TGCGCCAGCAGCCAAGATTTGTCCGTGTCGCCGGGAAAGGGTGGCTACACCTTC.

This chain links TRBV11-3 with TRBJ2-1; 8 bases are shared with TRBD2. This CDR3 spans 13 amino acids. V lost 5 bases and J lost 8; bases outside the gene matches: 5. The germline V gene has CDR1 SGHNT and CDR2 YENEEA. CDR3 DNA sequence: TGTGCCAGCAGCAAGACTAGCGTGGATGAGCAGTTCTTC. Translating it yields CASSKTSVDEQFF.

The gene calls are TRBV5-1 and TRBJ2-7; 8 bases fit TRBD2. With V trimmed by 6 bases and J by 0 bases, 8 bases remained unmatched. The CDR3 contains 15 residues. Germline CDR1 is SGHRS and CDR2 is YFSETQ. CDR3 amino acids: CASKYGGADSYEQYF. The CDR3 bases are TGCGCCAGCAAATACGGGGGGGCGGACTCCTACGAGCAGTACTTC. Filled out from reference TRBV5-1 and TRBJ2-7, the complete variable domain reads KAGVTQTPRYLIKTRGQQVTLSCSPISGHRSVSWYQQTPGQGLQFLFEYFSETQRNKGNFPGRFSGRQFSNSRSEMNVSTLELGDSALYLCASKYGGADSYEQYFGPGTRLTVT.

This rearrangement joins TRBV7-8 to TRBJ1-1; TRBD1 is a possible D gene (6 bases). CDR1 and CDR2 (germline): SGHVS, FQNEAQ. The CDR3 loop spans 14 amino acids. Trimming left V 5 bases short and J 6 bases short, with 16 bases between. The chain's CDR3 is CASSPGGAGAEAFF. The CDR3 coding sequence is TGTGCCAGCAGCCCTGGGGGGGCGGGGGCTGAAGCTTTCTTT.

The chain combines TRBV4-2 with TRBJ2-7; 10 positions agree with TRBD1. V trimming: 0 bases; J trimming: 2 bases; junction bases outside the gene matches: 1. The germline V gene encodes CDR1 LGHNA and CDR2 YNFKEQ. There are 15 residues in the CDR3. As DNA, the CDR3 is TGTGCCAGCAGCCAAGAGGGGACAGGGGCCTACGAGCAGTACTTC. The encoded protein is CASSQEGTGAYEQYF.

V gene TRBV5-1 combines with J gene TRBJ1-1; D is undetermined. This CDR3 comprises 14 residues. V gave up 1 base and J gave up 5 bases, with 12 bases separating them. Germline V lookup: CDR1 SGHRS, CDR2 YFSETQ. In nucleotides, the CDR3 is TGCGCCAGCAGCTTGTTTCCGGGGAGTACTGAAGCTTTCTTT. It specifies CASSLFPGSTEAFF.

The chain couples TRBV18 to TRBJ2-7, with TRBD1 matching 9 bases. The CDR3 totals 14 residues. CDR1 and CDR2 (germline): KGHSH, LQKENI. V trimming: 6 bases; J trimming: 4 bases; junction bases outside the gene matches: 7. The CDR3 loop reads CASSGGQGIYEQYF. As DNA, the CDR3 is TGTGCCAGCTCGGGGGGACAGGGAATTTACGAGCAGTACTTC. The variable domain in full, with the rest retrieved from reference TRBV18 and TRBJ2-7, is NAGVMQNPRHLVRRRGQEARLRCSPMKGHSHVYWYRQLPEEGLKFMVYLQKENIIDESGMPKERFSAEFPKEGPSILRIQQVVRGDSAAYFCASSGGQGIYEQYFGPGTRLTVT.

V gene TRBV27 combines with J gene TRBJ1-1; the D is unclear. Germline values: CDR1 MNHEY, CDR2 SMNVEV (reference sequence). V gave up 1 base and J gave up 2 bases, with 8 bases separating them. There are 14 residues in the CDR3. The CDR3 loop is CASSLWSSNTEAFF. CDR3 sequence (DNA): TGTGCCAGCAGTTTATGGTCCAGTAACACTGAAGCTTTCTTT.

Notes on this clone: Other DNA sequences from this sample encode an identical CDR3 as well. The chain links TRBV28 to TRBJ2-5; D is uncertain. V shed 5 bases and J shed 5 bases, with 6 bases lying between them. CDR1 is MDHEN, CDR2 SYDVKM, per germline. The CDR3 has 11 residues. The DNA of the CDR3 is TGTGCCAGCAGTGCCAGGGAGACCCAGTACTTC. This encodes CASSARETQYF.